This T cell receptor beta chain was sequenced in a study of CD8 T cells in ankylosing spondylitis. Study-wide findings and caveats: What seemed typical of ankylosing spondylitis blood was a TCR beta motif built from several highly homologous variants. Significant enrichment of disease-linked clones was reported in matched ankylosing spondylitis synovial fluid.

The CDR3 covers 13 residues. In germline, CDR1 is MGHDK, CDR2 SYGVNS. J gave up 9 bases and V 4 bases, and 4 bases lay outside the gene matches. This clonotype was seen repeatedly, ten times or more. Its antigen is unidentified. Each CDR3 protein gets one entry after TCRdb re-called the 5' RACE reads with MiXCR. This sample has around 490,000 distinct CDR3 sequences, with approximately 5% found just once. This chain connects TRBV25-1 to TRBJ2-1; the match to TRBD2 covers 9 bases. The source material was blood, either unsorted or a sorted T cell fraction (not recorded which). The receptor was derived from a male donor with ankylosing spondylitis. CDR3 residues: CASSGEREVEQFF. CDR3 DNA sequence: TGTGCCAGCAGTGGTGAGCGGGAGGTTGAGCAGTTCTTC.